The clone carrying this T cell receptor (beta chain) was seen many times. Its antigen is as yet unknown. For TCRbeta, the library was prepared with unique molecular identifiers. TCRdb itself ran the PCR reads through MiXCR, one entry per CDR3 protein. The sample contains some 190,000 distinct CDR3 sequences, 11% of which appear only once. The record originates from a study of T-cell reconstitution after alpha-beta-depleted transplantation in children. Findings and limits, study-wide: For some patients, TCRbeta diversity was high at day 60 because of recipient T cells and thymic progenitors that survived. T-cell numbers and diversity, one year after transplant, stemmed largely from T cells that were newly produced. Several hundred expanded graft clones reportedly supplied alpha-beta T cells about two months after transplant.

This TCR derives from a boy between 2 and 15 years old with acute myeloid leukemia, due to receive a stem cell transplant. Sequencing used PBMCs, obtained before TCRalphabeta/CD19-depleted stem cell transplant.

DNA of the CDR3: TGTGCCACCAGTGACCTGACAGGGGGGGACACCGGGGAGCTGTTTTTT. The encoded protein is CATSDLTGGDTGELFF. V and J are TRBV24-1 and TRBJ2-2; 9 bases align to TRBD1. The CDR3 runs 16 residues. Germline V gives CDR1 KGHDR, CDR2 SFDVKD. The V and J ends lost 4 bases and 3 bases, in that order; junction bases with no gene match: 5.